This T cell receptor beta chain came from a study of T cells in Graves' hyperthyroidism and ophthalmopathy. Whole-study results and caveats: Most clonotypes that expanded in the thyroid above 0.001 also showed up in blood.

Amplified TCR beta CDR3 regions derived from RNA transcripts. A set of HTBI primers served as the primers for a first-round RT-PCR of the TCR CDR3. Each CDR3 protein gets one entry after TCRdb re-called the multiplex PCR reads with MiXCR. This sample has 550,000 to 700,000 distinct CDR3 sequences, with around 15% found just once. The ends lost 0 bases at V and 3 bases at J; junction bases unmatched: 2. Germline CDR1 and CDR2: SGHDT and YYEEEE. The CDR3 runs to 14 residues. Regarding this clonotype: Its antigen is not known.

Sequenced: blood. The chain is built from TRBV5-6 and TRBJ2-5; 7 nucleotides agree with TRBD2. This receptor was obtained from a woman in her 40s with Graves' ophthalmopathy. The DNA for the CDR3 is TGTGCCAGCAGCTTGGTTCTAGCGGAAGAGACCCAGTACTTC. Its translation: CASSLVLAEETQYF. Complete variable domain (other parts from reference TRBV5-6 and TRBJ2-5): DAGVTQSPTHLIKTRGQQVTLRCSPKSGHDTVSWYQQALGQGPQFIFQYYEEEERQRGNFPDRFSGHQFPNYSSELNVNALLLGDSALYLCASSLVLAEETQYFGPGTRLLVL.